This T cell receptor (beta chain) was identified in a study of cytotoxic CD8 clonotypes in ibrutinib-treated CLL (dated by TCRdb to the early 2020s). Notes on the research overall: The cohort included some 14 treatment-naive and some twelve relapsed/refractory patients; roughly 17 were IGHV unmutated. Cryopreserved peripheral blood mononuclear cells were collected at three points: before therapy, at response, and at either sustained remission or disease progression. Responses were partial in roughly 24 patients and complete in 2; after median 68 months follow-up, roughly 14 stayed in remission and some twelve progressed. Of the 90 or so participants in the trial, 25 to 30 had longitudinal samples available. Samples at response were collected after a median of roughly twelve months of treatment, with a range of about 6 to 36 months. Samples averaged roughly 260,000 productive templates and 94,082 productive rearrangements. Patients were still on ibrutinib when every remission and progressive disease sample was collected. Here is what the overall study found, with its caveats: Lymph node repertoires were not examined, and the timing of sampling was not matched between patients in sustained remission and those whose disease progressed. Baseline clonality exceeded that of age-matched healthy donors and correlated strongly with circulating CD8+ T-cell counts. Clonality rose at ibrutinib response, remained stable during sustained remission, and dropped back toward baseline at progression. Public clonotypes were rare and either shrank or stayed stable during treatment, and the rise in clonality at ibrutinib response reflected expansion of private clonotypes.

The V end gives up 4 bases and the J end 3 bases, leaving 6 bases in the junction not matched to a gene. Reading from cysteine to phenylalanine, the CDR3 counts 15 amino acids. Solely the CDR3 DNA is kept, with 45 bases framed from the first base. Sequences SGDLS (CDR1) and YYNGEE (CDR2) are obtained from the germline V gene. The goal of deep resolution MiSeq sequencing was a depth between 1 in 1 million and 1 in 200,000 T cells, and coverage averaged 10x per clonotype. The immunoSEQ hsTCRB Kit was used to generate TCR beta libraries. From the authors' description of their analysis: Data were analyzed with ImmunoSEQ Data Assistant and ImmunoSEQ Analyzer, with V, D and J genes assigned per IMGT definitions. Clonality was computed as one minus normalized Shannon entropy of productive rearrangement frequencies, ranging from 0 to 1. Only overrepresented clonotypes making up at least 0.05% of the repertoire of each patient were included in the public clonotype analysis. About a dozen age-matched healthy donor repertoires from immuneACCESS served as clonality controls. TCRdb carries this immuneACCESS record with in-frame sequences only. Its versions omit some clonotypes, under half of them owing to an unresolved V gene in the studies checked, with the rest unexplained. The DNA was the basis for D and trimming; V, J and clone size are from that table. The sample includes more than 110,000 clones, with approximately 90% observed a single time. The ten largest account for 9.5% to 14% of the sample.

Per the publication, the time point label means: 12 to 13 months on ibrutinib. For TCR beta library preparation, roughly 2.1 micrograms of genomic DNA was extracted from cryopreserved PBMCs. Longitudinal blood samples from CLL patients on ibrutinib monotherapy underwent high-throughput TCR beta sequencing. The patients took part in an open-label, single-center phase 2 trial of ibrutinib monotherapy. For this clone: It lacks a known antigen. No base qualities exist here, and no much larger clone lies one base off it.

The rearranged segments are TRBV9 and TRBJ2-2; the central 7 bases match TRBD2. The TCR was taken from a human donor with chronic lymphocytic leukemia. Sample: PBMCs, taken after 12 months of ibrutinib treatment. DNA sequence: TGTGCCAGCAGCACGGGACTAACCGACACCGGGGAGCTGTTTTTT. Its protein reads: CASSTGLTDTGELFF.